This entry lists 28 T cell receptor beta chains sequenced from one sample in a study of blood T cell repertoires in COVID-19 (dated by TCRdb to 2020 to 2021). The library came from the immunoSEQ multiplex PCR assay. As stored in TCRdb, this immuneACCESS dataset retains in-frame rearrangements with V and J assigned. A fraction of the clones does not appear; measured against another copy, unresolved V genes explain less than half of the discrepancy, and the remainder lacks a known reason. Within this sample are more than 100,000 clones, with roughly 79% of them counted one time only. About 8% of the sample comes from the top ten. Specimen: peripheral blood. Every receptor here comes from a woman in her sixties with active or convalescent COVID-19.

The rearrangement links TRBV6-6 to TRBJ2-2; TRBD1 is a possible D gene (8 bases). Deletions cut 6 bases from V and 3 bases from J, with 17 bases between. This CDR3 spans 16 amino acids. Germline CDR1 is MNHNY and CDR2 is SVGAGI (reference sequence). The CDR3 coding sequence is TGTGCCAGCAGAACGAGGACAGGGAGGGACACCGGGGAGCTGTTTTTT. Its protein is CASRTRTGRDTGELFF.

This chain connects TRBV29-1 to TRBJ2-3, with D maybe TRBD2 (7 bases). The CDR3 contains 14 residues. Germline V gene sequence: CDR1 SQVTM, CDR2 ANQGSEA. Trimming pared 5 bases from V and 5 bases from J, leaving 17 bases between. The CDR3 spells CSVWGGASGDTQYF. DNA for the CDR3: TGCAGCGTTTGGGGGGGGGCCTCGGGAGATACGCAGTATTTT.

This chain uses TRBV6-1 with TRBJ2-5; D may be TRBD2 (6 bases). CDR3 length: 15 residues. Trimming left V 1 base short and J 2 bases short, with 11 bases between. CDR1 is MNHNS and CDR2 is SASEGT in the germline V gene. The CDR3, as DNA: TGTGCCAGCAGTGAAGGCGGGACCGTGCAAGAGACCCAGTACTTC. Translated, it gives CASSEGGTVQETQYF.

The chain joins TRBV7-9 to TRBJ1-3, with D tentatively TRBD1 (5 bases). V lost 1 base and J lost 0, with 19 bases in between. The CDR3 is 19 residues long. Germline V gene sequence: CDR1 SEHNR, CDR2 FQNEAQ (reference sequence). The CDR3: CASSLVSLLTGNSGNTIYF. The CDR3 region has the DNA TGTGCCAGCAGCTTAGTATCTCTTCTAACAGGAAACTCTGGAAACACCATATATTTT.

This chain joins TRBV9 and TRBJ2-7, with D maybe TRBD1 (6 bases). The germline V gene encodes CDR1 SGDLS and CDR2 YYNGEE. V lost 0 bases, J lost 3 bases, and 13 bases lay in between. CDR3 length: 15 amino acids. CDR3 nucleotides: TGTGCCAGCAGCGTAGGACCGGGACACCTCTACGAGCAGTACTTC. It is translated as CASSVGPGHLYEQYF.

The chain couples TRBV14 to TRBJ2-1; maybe TRBD2 (6 bases). In germline, CDR1 is SGHDN, CDR2 FVKESK. CDR3 size: 15 residues. Trimming removed 0 bases at V and 8 bases at J, with 14 bases between. The CDR3 spells CASSQDYGRAHEQFF. In DNA, the CDR3 is TGTGCCAGCAGCCAAGATTACGGGAGAGCCCATGAGCAGTTCTTC.

The V and J genes are TRBV27 and TRBJ1-1; D possibly corresponds to TRBD1 (5 bases). The V and J ends lost 4 bases and 3 bases respectively, with 18 bases between them. Germline lookup yields CDR1 MNHEY and CDR2 SMNVEV (reference sequence). The CDR3 consists of 16 residues. The CDR3: CASSSSQAGRDTEAFF. The DNA for the CDR3 is TGTGCCAGCAGTTCAAGTCAGGCAGGGAGGGACACTGAAGCTTTCTTT.

The V call is TRBV4-1, the J call TRBJ2-2, with D possibly matching TRBD2 (5 bases). V dropped 0 bases and J dropped 11 bases, with 10 bases sitting between them. This CDR3 comprises 13 residues. Germline V gene data show CDR1 as MGHRA and CDR2 as YSYEKL. The CDR3 sequence: CASSQDGRGELFF. The CDR3 DNA follows: TGCGCCAGCAGCCAAGACGGACGGGGAGAGCTGTTTTTT.

V gene TRBV28 combines with J gene TRBJ1-6; TRBD1 agrees at 7 bases. V lost 7 bases, J lost 10 bases, and 7 bases stayed unmatched. The CDR3 length is 13 residues. Germline CDR1 is MDHEN and CDR2 is SYDVKM. DNA for the CDR3: TGTGCCAGCACGAGGGACAGAATCTCACCCCTCCACTTT. Protein sequence: CASTRDRISPLHF. Variable domain in full (rest from reference TRBV28 and TRBJ1-6): DVKVTQSSRYLVKRTGEKVFLECVQDMDHENMFWYRQDPGLGLRLIYFSYDVKMKEKGDIPEGYSVSREKKERFSLILESASTNQTSMYLCASTRDRISPLHFGNGTRLTVT.

The chain combines TRBV5-5 with TRBJ2-3; TRBD2 matches 8 bases. The CDR3 length is 14 residues. The V gene's germline CDR1 is SGHKS and CDR2 YYEKEE (reference sequence). The V and J ends lost 4 bases and 7 bases, in that order; junction bases with no gene match: 8. The CDR3 loop is CASSREGSPYTQYF. Written as DNA, the CDR3 is TGTGCCAGCAGCCGGGAGGGCAGCCCCTATACGCAGTATTTT.

The chain joins TRBV4-1 to TRBJ2-1; TRBD1 is a possible D gene (5 bases). The length of the CDR3 is 16 residues. Germline loops: CDR1 MGHRA, CDR2 YSYEKL. The V gene lost 1 base and the J gene lost 0 bases, with 10 bases spanning the gap. CDR3 sequence (DNA): TGCGCCAGCAGCCAAGGCAGGGCCAGCTCCTACAATGAGCAGTTCTTC. This gives the protein CASSQGRASSYNEQFF.

The gene calls are TRBV14 and TRBJ1-1; D ambiguous. The CDR3 length is 14 residues. Trimming took 0 bases from V and 1 from J, leaving 6 bases between them. Germline V CDR1 and CDR2: SGHDN, FVKESK. The CDR3 sequence: CASSQDLRNTEAFF. The CDR3, as DNA: TGTGCCAGCAGCCAAGATCTAAGGAACACTGAAGCTTTCTTT.

The V gene is TRBV4-1, the J gene TRBJ2-5; tentative D call: TRBD2 (6 bases). The germline CDR1 and CDR2 sequences are MGHRA and YSYEKL. CDR3 size: 15 residues. V lost 4 bases, J lost 2 bases, and 14 bases lay in between. The chain's CDR3 is CASSPNGGQQETQYF. CDR3 DNA: TGCGCCAGCAGCCCGAACGGGGGTCAACAAGAGACCCAGTACTTC.

The chain combines TRBV5-4 with TRBJ2-2; D is perhaps TRBD1 (5 bases). The CDR3 is 14 residues long. The V gene's germline CDR1 is SGHNT and CDR2 YYREEE (reference sequence). V was cut by 5 bases and J by 6 bases, with 14 bases left in between. The CDR3 loop is CASRLQGTPGELFF. DNA for the CDR3: TGTGCCAGCAGACTGCAGGGTACGCCCGGGGAGCTGTTTTTT.

This sequence joins TRBV24-1 and TRBJ1-2; 7 bases agree with TRBD1. The germline V gene has CDR1 KGHDR and CDR2 SFDVKD. This CDR3 spans 15 amino acids. V lost 3 bases to trimming and J lost 7 bases; unmatched junction nucleotides: 10. The CDR3 nucleotides are TGTGCCACCAGTGATGCTGGGACAGAGCAACGTGGCTACACCTTC. Its translation: CATSDAGTEQRGYTF.

The V gene is TRBV4-1, the J gene TRBJ2-1; 10 bases are shared with TRBD1. The CDR3 extends over 15 amino acids. Germline V lookup: CDR1 MGHRA, CDR2 YSYEKL. Germline trimming cut 3 bases from V and 7 bases from J; bases unmatched to any gene: 6. CDR3 bases: TGCGCCAGCAGCCATCTCCCGGGACAGGGGAATGAGCAGTTCTTC. Its protein is CASSHLPGQGNEQFF.

This rearrangement joins TRBV7-2 to TRBJ1-2; unclear D gene. This CDR3 is 13 amino acids long. Per germline, CDR1 SGHTA and CDR2 FQGNSA. Trimming cost V 2 bases and J 2 bases, with 6 bases left between them. In nucleotides, the CDR3 is TGTGCCAGCAGCTTACAGGAAAACTATGGCTACACCTTC. Translation gives CASSLQENYGYTF.

The chain recombines TRBV20-1 with TRBJ1-2, with 8 bases lining up with TRBD1. Germline V gene data show CDR1 as DFQATT and CDR2 as SNEGSKA (reference sequence). The CDR3 has 13 residues. Germline trimming cut 3 bases from V and 8 bases from J; bases unmatched to any gene: 8. In nucleotides, the CDR3 is TGCAGTGCTAGTGACAGGGGCTCGGGAGGCTACACCTTC. Protein: CSASDRGSGGYTF.

The table lists this clone with a count of one. The rearrangement links TRBV5-1 to TRBJ1-1, with D unclear. This CDR3 has 14 residues. Trimming took off 0 bases at V and 4 bases at J, with 10 bases between the two ends. Germline CDR1 SGHRS, CDR2 YFSETQ. The chain's CDR3 is CASSLDGVFTEAFF. The CDR3 coding sequence is TGCGCCAGCAGCTTGGACGGGGTGTTCACTGAAGCTTTCTTT.

The V gene is TRBV19, the J gene TRBJ1-1, with 10 bases identical to TRBD1. CDR3 length equals 15 residues. The junction had 6 bases not matched to a gene; V was cut back by 1 base and J by 7 bases. Germline V gene sequence: CDR1 LNHDA, CDR2 SQIVND (reference sequence). The CDR3 DNA is TGTGCCAGTAGTATAGGACAGGGGGCGGAAGGTGAAGCTTTCTTT. It encodes CASSIGQGAEGEAFF.

V usage is TRBV4-1 and J usage is TRBJ1-4, with no clear D. Germline V gives CDR1 MGHRA, CDR2 YSYEKL. Trimming took 2 bases from V and 5 from J, leaving 9 bases between them. The CDR3 has 14 residues. The CDR3 spells CASSQSRGNEKLFF. The CDR3 DNA sequence: TGCGCCAGCAGCCAATCACGGGGAAATGAAAAACTGTTTTTT.

The V call is TRBV7-2, the J call TRBJ1-2; D might be TRBD1 (6 bases). This CDR3 is 15 amino acids long. Trimming took 4 bases from V and 4 from J, leaving 16 bases between them. Germline assignment: CDR1 SGHTA and CDR2 FQGNSA. The CDR3 loop is CASSSTTGYSYGYTF. CDR3 in DNA: TGTGCCAGCAGCTCCACTACAGGGTATAGCTATGGCTACACCTTC.

This clone was counted only a few times. The rearrangement links TRBV5-1 to TRBJ1-3, with TRBD1 as a possible D gene (5 bases). The V gene lost 0 bases and the J gene lost 3 bases, with 10 bases spanning the gap. Germline-derived CDR1 and CDR2 are SGHRS and YFSETQ. CDR3 size: 15 residues. The CDR3 loop is CASSLEPGLGNTIYF. The CDR3 nucleotides are TGCGCCAGCAGCTTGGAGCCAGGGCTTGGAAACACCATATATTTT. Combining the CDR3 with reference TRBV5-1 and TRBJ1-3 gives the whole variable domain KAGVTQTPRYLIKTRGQQVTLSCSPISGHRSVSWYQQTPGQGLQFLFEYFSETQRNKGNFPGRFSGRQFSNSRSEMNVSTLELGDSALYLCASSLEPGLGNTIYFGEGSWLTVV.

This sequence joins TRBV19 and TRBJ2-2; 11 bases agree with TRBD2. Trimming took 6 bases from V and 3 from J; bases not matched to a gene: 12. This CDR3 is 18 amino acids long. Germline CDR1 and CDR2: LNHDA and SQIVND (reference sequence). CDR3 nucleotides: TGTGCCAGTAGAAGAGAAAGACTAGCGGGATCGGACACCGGGGAGCTGTTTTTT. Encoded protein: CASRRERLAGSDTGELFF.

The CDR3 is CASSRILSSSYEQYF. As DNA, the CDR3 is TGTGCCAGCAGCCGAATTCTGTCCAGCTCCTACGAGCAGTACTTC. The rearrangement links TRBV3-1 (or the pseudogene TRBV3-2) to TRBJ2-7; D is undetermined. V lost 4 bases to trimming and J lost 0 bases, with 13 bases between them. The germline V gene encodes CDR1 LGHDT and CDR2 YNNKEL (reference sequence). The CDR3 runs to 15 residues.

The rearrangement links TRBV24-1 to TRBJ2-1; 8 bases align to TRBD2. Germline lookup yields CDR1 KGHDR and CDR2 SFDVKD. The junction had 10 bases not matched to a gene; V was cut back by 4 bases and J by 3 bases. The CDR3 contains 17 residues. This CDR3 is CATSDPSRGGVYNEQFF. CDR3 DNA: TGTGCCACCAGTGACCCCTCCCGGGGGGGCGTCTACAATGAGCAGTTCTTC.

This rearrangement joins TRBV19 to TRBJ2-3; 7 bases are a match to TRBD1. The CDR3 is 15 amino acids. Per the germline V gene, CDR1 is LNHDA and CDR2 is SQIVND (reference sequence). The ends lost 9 bases at V and 0 bases at J; junction bases unmatched: 9. CDR3 sequence reads: CASKDRTLSTDTQYF. CDR3 nucleotide sequence: TGTGCCAGCAAGGACAGGACTCTTAGCACAGATACGCAGTATTTT.

This clone occurred once. The chain combines TRBV24-1 with TRBJ2-1, with D perhaps matching TRBD2 (5 bases). The germline gives CDR1 KGHDR, CDR2 SFDVKD. The CDR3 has 14 residues. V was clipped by 3 bases and J by 4 bases, with 9 bases between them. CDR3 protein: CATSDGGRYNEQFF. The CDR3 nucleotides read TGTGCCACCAGTGATGGAGGCAGGTACAATGAGCAGTTCTTC.